The clone carrying this T cell receptor (beta chain) was recorded many times. Trimming removed 2 bases from V and 2 bases from J, with 9 bases in between. Looked up from germline, CDR1 is GTSNPN and CDR2 is SVGIG (reference sequence). CDR3 length: 13 amino acids. The source of the sample is a study of T cells in Graves' hyperthyroidism and ophthalmopathy. The TCR beta CDR3 regions underwent amplification using RNA transcripts as the source. The HTBI primer set was used in a first-round RT-PCR of the TCR CDR3. MiXCR, run by TCRdb on the multiplex PCR reads, gives a single entry per CDR3 protein. The sample contains roughly 380,000 distinct CDR3 sequences, roughly an eighth of which appear only once.

The chain recombines TRBV30 with TRBJ2-5; D possibly corresponds to TRBD2 (6 bases). The specimen sequenced was blood. This sequence was found in a young woman with Graves' hyperthyroidism. Here the CDR3 reads CAWSNGGQETQYF. CDR3 nucleotide sequence: TGTGCCTGGAGTAATGGGGGGCAAGAGACCCAGTACTTC.